This T cell receptor beta chain was sequenced in a study of T cell responses to AZD1222 COVID-19 vaccine (dated by TCRdb to the early 2020s). For context, the study as a whole: AZD1222 recipients whose second dose came at about 4 weeks and those whose second dose came at about 12 weeks were combined into one group, since spike-specific TCR depth and breadth did not differ between the two schedules. A total of about 240 trial participants underwent TCR sequencing, of whom 207 received two doses of AZD1222 and about 26 received two doses of the MenACWY control vaccine. Trial participants were enrolled into age subgroups of 18-55, 56-69 and 70-plus years, which contained approximately 150, 28 and 58 TCR-sequenced participants, respectively.

The CDR3 regions of human TCRbeta chains were subjected to immunosequencing. On the authors' methods: Repertoire TCRs were matched against a reference library of SARS-CoV-2-specific TCRs generated with the MIRA antigen-specificity platform. Breadth was defined as the fraction of unique TCRs that were SARS-CoV-2-associated, and depth was defined as the fraction of total T cells that were SARS-CoV-2-associated. Using the MIRA data, every spike-specific TCR was mapped to the spike region that the TCR reacted to and assigned to either a CD4 or a CD8 class. Log10-transformed breadth and depth values were compared by one-way ANOVA with Sidak's multiple comparisons tests. Held by TCRdb, this immuneACCESS table contains in-frame sequences only and omits some clones. Under half of the omission traces to an unresolved V gene where checked; the cause of the rest is unknown. V, J and clone size are those of that table, while D and trimming were read from the DNA. The sample contains 100,000 to 150,000 clones, roughly 90% of them found a single time. The ten largest clones capture around 15% of the sample.

Beyond this particular receptor, the publication reports: In the small 56-69-year group, the increase in depth fell short of significance, most likely because of low power. Spike-specific TCR breadth and depth rose significantly after two AZD1222 doses compared with day 0 and with MenACWY recipients. Nearly half of unique spike-specific TCRs reportedly recognized epitopes outside regions mutated in the B.1.351 and B.1.1.7 variants. The whole spike protein was spanned by vaccine-associated CD4 TCRs, and dominant responses were seen in regions 160-218 and 743-854. Conclusions about previously exposed vaccinees are limited, since just 6 or 7 AZD1222 recipients were seropositive for SARS-CoV-2 at baseline. Participants were mostly white British and included more females than males, and it was suggested by the authors that clonal diversity may have been underestimated. Because no day 14 peak-response samples were available, the repertoires could be characterized only after the peak T cell response.

About this clone: What this receptor recognizes is not known. No base quality values were provided; no much bigger clone lies one nucleotide off.

The CDR3 contains 16 residues, cysteine and phenylalanine counted. Only the CDR3 DNA is retained, 48 bases long and in frame from the first base. CDR1 SGHAT and CDR2 FQNNGV are derived from the germline V gene. V and J lose 8 bases and 2 bases, and a span of 21 bases separates them. The sample's time point label, decoded: baseline before first vaccination. The vaccinee samples were drawn from two UK trials, COV001 and COV002, one of which was a single-blind randomized controlled phase 2/3 trial testing AZD1222 (ChAdOx1 nCoV-19) in healthy adults. For TCRbeta chain sequencing, PBMC samples from trial participants were taken at day 0 and at day 28 after the second dose.

The receptor comes from an adult in good health. The chain links TRBV11-2 with TRBJ1-2; perhaps TRBD1 is the D gene, with 5 bases matching. Source: peripheral blood, taken on day 0 of AZD1222 vaccination. The CDR3 protein: CASVVNGGRKNYGYTF. In nucleotide form, the sequence is TGTGCCAGCGTGGTGAACGGGGGACGGAAGAACTATGGCTACACCTTC.